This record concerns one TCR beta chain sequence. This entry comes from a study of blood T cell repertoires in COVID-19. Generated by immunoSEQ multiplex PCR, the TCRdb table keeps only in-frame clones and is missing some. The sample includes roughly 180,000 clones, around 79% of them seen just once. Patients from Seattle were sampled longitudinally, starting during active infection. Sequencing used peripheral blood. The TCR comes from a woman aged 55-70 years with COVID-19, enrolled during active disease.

CDR3 bases: TGTGCCAGCAGCCAAGGACTAGCGGACCAAACAACCCAGTACTTC. This sequence encodes CASSQGLADQTTQYF. The V call is TRBV14, the J call TRBJ2-5; TRBD2 aligns across 9 bases. This CDR3 is 15 amino acids long. With 1 base clipped from V and 8 bases from J, the junction kept 8 bases outside the gene matches. The germline V gene has CDR1 SGHDN and CDR2 FVKESK.